This TCR beta chain is drawn from a study of blood T cell repertoires in COVID-19. Across the whole study: T cells, B-cell-depleted T cells, or PBMCs provided the cDNA or gDNA that served as material.

The germline gives CDR1 SEHNR, CDR2 FQNEAQ (reference sequence). V lost 5 bases and J lost 8, with 11 bases in between. The CDR3 length is 12 residues. Libraries were prepared by immunoSEQ multiplex PCR; TCRdb keeps only in-frame clonotypes and omits some of them. The table includes approximately 300,000 clones, about nine tenths detected once. This clone was detected only once. The chain has TRBV7-9 and TRBJ2-3; TRBD1 is a possible D gene (6 bases). This receptor was obtained from a woman aged 25 to 45 with COVID-19, enrolled during active disease. Specimen: peripheral blood. CDR3 DNA sequence: TGTGCCAGCAGCCAAGGGACAAGTACGCAGTATTTT. This translates into CASSQGTSTQYF. The entire variable domain, with the rest obtained from reference TRBV7-9 and TRBJ2-3, is as follows: DTGVSQNPRHKITKRGQNVTFRCDPISEHNRLYWYRQTLGQGPEFLTYFQNEAQLEKSRLLSDRFSAERPKGSFSTLEIQRTEQGDSAMYLCASSQGTSTQYFGPGTRLTVL.